This TCR beta chain was recovered during a study of blood T cell repertoires in COVID-19 (TCRdb year 2020). In the study overall: Samples from collaborators originated in the United States, Italy and Spain and spanned both the acute and convalescent phases of COVID-19. The material from the prospective study consisted of cDNA or gDNA derived from T cells, B-cell-depleted T cells, or PBMCs. The dataset comprised deeply sampled blood TCRbeta repertoires from subjects exposed to, actively infected with, or recovered from COVID-19. The repertoires were released in a freely available public database meant as a resource for research on the immune response to SARS-CoV-2. The samples were drawn from two sources: the first 160 participants of the ongoing ImmuneRACE study, and 1,254 subjects contributed by 6 global collaborators. A de-identified subject ID, COVID-19 status, age in years and sex were almost always included in the sample metadata. HLA class I and class II types, where available, came from metadata supplied by the sample provider rather than from assay-based typing.

TCRbeta CDR3 regions were amplified from genomic DNA using the immunoSEQ Assay, a bias-controlled multiplex PCR. The authors processed their data as follows. The number of nucleated cells in each sample was estimated from the amplification of reference gene primers within the assay. Sequence reads were collapsed and filtered to measure the absolute abundance of every unique TCRbeta CDR3 rearrangement. Productive Simpson clonality was computed per sample as the square root of Simpson's diversity index over productive rearrangements. In TCRdb, the immuneACCESS table is reduced to in-frame sequences with V and J assigned. These tables do not hold every clone; where another copy was compared, an unresolved V gene accounts for under half, and the others remain unexplained. V and J calls and clone size are copied from that table; D and trimming were computed from the DNA. This sample gives around 320,000 clones in total; around 85% of them show up just once. The ten largest make up 7.2% of the sample.

What the authors observed across the whole study: Clinical and demographic metadata were provided uncurated, with the amount varying by source and participant.

V is reduced by 3 bases and J by 1 base, leaving a spacing of 9 bases between them. From cysteine to phenylalanine, the CDR3 is 15 amino acids long. CDR3 DNA only is kept here, 45 bases in frame from base 1. CDR1 and CDR2 are read off the germline V gene as ENHRY and SYGVKD. Regarding this clone: Its antigen remains undetermined. One base away there is no much larger clone; base qualities are not given.

Whole blood was collected in K2EDTA tubes by collaborating institutions according to the institutions' own protocols. For TCRbeta analysis, collaborators shipped samples as frozen whole blood, isolated PBMCs, or DNA extracted from either of those sample types. This TCR was sampled from a human donor in a cohort sampled during active COVID-19. The sample comprised peripheral blood. The rearranged segments are TRBV10-3 and TRBJ2-2; TRBD1 might be the D gene, on 5 matching bases. The DNA sequence is TGTGCCATCAGTGATCTGGACAAGAACACCGGGGAGCTGTTTTTT. Its protein is CAISDLDKNTGELFF.